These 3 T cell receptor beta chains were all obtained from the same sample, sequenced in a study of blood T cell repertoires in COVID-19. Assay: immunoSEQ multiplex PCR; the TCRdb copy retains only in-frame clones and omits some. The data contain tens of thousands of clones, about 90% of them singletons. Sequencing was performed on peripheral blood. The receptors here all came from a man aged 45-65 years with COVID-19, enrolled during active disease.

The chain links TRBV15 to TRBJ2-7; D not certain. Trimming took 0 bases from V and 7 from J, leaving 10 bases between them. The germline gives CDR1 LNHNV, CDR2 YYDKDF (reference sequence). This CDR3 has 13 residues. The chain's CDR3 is CATSRDMGKEQYF. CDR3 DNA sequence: TGTGCCACCAGCAGAGATATGGGCAAGGAGCAGTACTTC.

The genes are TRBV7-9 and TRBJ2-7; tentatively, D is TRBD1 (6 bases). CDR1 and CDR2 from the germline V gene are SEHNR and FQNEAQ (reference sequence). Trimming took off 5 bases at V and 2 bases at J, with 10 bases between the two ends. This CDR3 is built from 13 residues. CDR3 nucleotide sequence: TGTGCCAGCAGCCTACAGGGTACCTACGAGCAGTACTTC. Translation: CASSLQGTYEQYF. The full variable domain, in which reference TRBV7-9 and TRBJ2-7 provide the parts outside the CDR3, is DTGVSQNPRHKITKRGQNVTFRCDPISEHNRLYWYRQTLGQGPEFLTYFQNEAQLEKSRLLSDRFSAERPKGSFSTLEIQRTEQGDSAMYLCASSLQGTYEQYFGPGTRLTVT.

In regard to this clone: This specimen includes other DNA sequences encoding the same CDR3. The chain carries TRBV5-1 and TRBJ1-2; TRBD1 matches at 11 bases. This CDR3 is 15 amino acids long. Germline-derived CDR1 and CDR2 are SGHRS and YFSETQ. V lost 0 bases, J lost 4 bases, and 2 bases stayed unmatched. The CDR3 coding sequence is TGCGCCAGCAGCTTGGCCGGACAGGGGGCCTATGGCTACACCTTC. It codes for CASSLAGQGAYGYTF.